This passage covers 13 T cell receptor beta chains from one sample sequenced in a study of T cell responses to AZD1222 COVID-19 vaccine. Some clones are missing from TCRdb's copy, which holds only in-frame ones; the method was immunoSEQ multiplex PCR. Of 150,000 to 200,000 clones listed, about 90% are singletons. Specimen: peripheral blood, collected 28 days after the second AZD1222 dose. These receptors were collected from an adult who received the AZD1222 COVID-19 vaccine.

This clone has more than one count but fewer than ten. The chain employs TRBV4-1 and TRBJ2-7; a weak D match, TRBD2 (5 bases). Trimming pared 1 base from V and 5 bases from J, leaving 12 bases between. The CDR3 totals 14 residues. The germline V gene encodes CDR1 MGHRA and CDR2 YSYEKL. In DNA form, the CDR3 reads TGCGCCAGCAGCCAAGTCTCGGTCGGGAACGAGCAGTACTTC. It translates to CASSQVSVGNEQYF.

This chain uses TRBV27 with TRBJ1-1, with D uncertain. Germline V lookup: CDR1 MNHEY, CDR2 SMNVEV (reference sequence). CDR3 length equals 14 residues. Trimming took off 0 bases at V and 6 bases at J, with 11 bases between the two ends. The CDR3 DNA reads TGTGCCAGCAGTTTATCGACCGGAAGCGCTGAAGCTTTCTTT. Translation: CASSLSTGSAEAFF.

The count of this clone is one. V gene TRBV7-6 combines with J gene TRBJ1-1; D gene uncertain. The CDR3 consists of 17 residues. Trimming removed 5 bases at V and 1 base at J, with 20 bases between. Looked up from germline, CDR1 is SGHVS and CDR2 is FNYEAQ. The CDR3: CASSTSRWAPANTEAFF. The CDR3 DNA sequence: TGTGCCAGCAGCACCTCACGGTGGGCCCCGGCGAACACTGAAGCTTTCTTT.

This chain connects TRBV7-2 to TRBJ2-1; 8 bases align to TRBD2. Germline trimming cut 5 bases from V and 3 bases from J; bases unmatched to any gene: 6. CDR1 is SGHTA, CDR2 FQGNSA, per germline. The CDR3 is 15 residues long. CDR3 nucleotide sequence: TGTGCCAGCAGCCCACCGGGGGGGAACTACAATGAGCAGTTCTTC. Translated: CASSPPGGNYNEQFF.

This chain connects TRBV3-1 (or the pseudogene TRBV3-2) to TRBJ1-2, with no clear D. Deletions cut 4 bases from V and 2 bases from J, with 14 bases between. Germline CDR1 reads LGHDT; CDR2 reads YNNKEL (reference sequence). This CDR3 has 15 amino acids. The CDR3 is CASSPRTLPNYGYTF. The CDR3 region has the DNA TGTGCCAGCAGCCCACGGACTCTACCCAACTATGGCTACACCTTC.

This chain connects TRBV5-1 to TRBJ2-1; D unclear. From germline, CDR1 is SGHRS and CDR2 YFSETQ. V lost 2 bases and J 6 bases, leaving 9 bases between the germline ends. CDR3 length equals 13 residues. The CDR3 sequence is CASSFPEANEQFF. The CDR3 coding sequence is TGCGCCAGCAGCTTCCCGGAAGCCAATGAGCAGTTCTTC.

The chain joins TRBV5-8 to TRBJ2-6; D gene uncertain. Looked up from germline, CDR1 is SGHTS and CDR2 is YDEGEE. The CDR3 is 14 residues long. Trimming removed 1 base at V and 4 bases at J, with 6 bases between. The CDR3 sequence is CASSLWLGANVLTF. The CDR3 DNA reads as TGTGCCAGCAGCTTGTGGTTAGGGGCCAACGTCCTGACTTTC.

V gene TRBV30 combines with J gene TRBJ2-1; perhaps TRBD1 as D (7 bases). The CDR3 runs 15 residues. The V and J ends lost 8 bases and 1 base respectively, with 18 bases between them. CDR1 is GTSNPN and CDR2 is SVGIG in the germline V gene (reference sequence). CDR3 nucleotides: TGTGCCCTCTCGGGGGCGGACAGGTCCTACAATGAGCAGTTCTTC. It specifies CALSGADRSYNEQFF.

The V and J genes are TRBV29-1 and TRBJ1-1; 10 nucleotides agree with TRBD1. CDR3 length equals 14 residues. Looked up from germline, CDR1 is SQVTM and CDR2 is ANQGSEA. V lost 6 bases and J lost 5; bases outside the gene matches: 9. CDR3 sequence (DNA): TGCAGCGTCCGGGGGGGACAGGGGTCTACTGAAGCTTTCTTT. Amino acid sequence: CSVRGGQGSTEAFF.

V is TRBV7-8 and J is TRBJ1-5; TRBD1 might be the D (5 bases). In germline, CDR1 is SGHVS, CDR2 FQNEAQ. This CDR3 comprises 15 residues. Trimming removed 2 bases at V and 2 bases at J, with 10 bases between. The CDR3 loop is CASSLLGGGNQPQHF. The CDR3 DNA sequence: TGTGCCAGCAGCTTACTGGGAGGGGGCAATCAGCCCCAGCATTTT.

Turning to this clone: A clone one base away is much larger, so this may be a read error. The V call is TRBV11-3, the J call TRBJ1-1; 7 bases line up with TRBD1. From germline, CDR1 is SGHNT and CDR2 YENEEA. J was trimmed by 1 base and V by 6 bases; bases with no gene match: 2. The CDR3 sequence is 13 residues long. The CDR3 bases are TGTGCCAGCAGACAGGGGCCGAACACTGAAGCTTTCTTT. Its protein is CASRQGPNTEAFF. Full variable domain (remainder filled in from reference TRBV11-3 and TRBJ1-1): EAGVVQSPRYKIIEKKQPVAFWCNPISGHNTLYWYLQNLGQGPELLIRYENEEAVDDSQLPKDRFSAERLKGVDSTLKIQPAELGDSAVYLCASRQGPNTEAFFGQGTRLTVV.

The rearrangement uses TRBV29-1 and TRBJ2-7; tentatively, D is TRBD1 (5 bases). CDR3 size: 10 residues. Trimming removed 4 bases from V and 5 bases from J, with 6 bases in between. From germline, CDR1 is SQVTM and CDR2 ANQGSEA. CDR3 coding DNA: TGCAGCGTTGGGGGCCACGAGCAGTACTTC. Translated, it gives CSVGGHEQYF.

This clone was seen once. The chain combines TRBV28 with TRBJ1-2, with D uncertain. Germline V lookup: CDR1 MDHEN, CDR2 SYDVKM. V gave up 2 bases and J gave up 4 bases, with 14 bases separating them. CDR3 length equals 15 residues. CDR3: CASSLRTRRLYGYTF. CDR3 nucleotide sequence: TGTGCCAGCAGTTTACGGACCCGCCGTCTCTATGGCTACACCTTC.